The 25 T cell receptor beta chains presented below share a single source sample, sequenced in a study of T-cell reconstitution after alpha-beta-depleted transplantation in children. The TCRbeta library was prepared with unique molecular identifiers. One entry per CDR3 protein results from TCRdb running MiXCR on the PCR reads. The sample includes fewer than 450,000 distinct CDR3 sequences, 16% of them seen just once. Sequencing used PBMCs, mostly from graft donor cells, obtained 360 days after TCRalphabeta/CD19-depleted stem cell transplant. These receptors all come from a male patient under 10 years old who had a stem cell transplant for acute lymphoblastic leukemia, so the T cells may come from the graft donor.

V usage is TRBV12-3 or TRBV12-4 and J usage is TRBJ2-7; 7 nucleotides agree with TRBD2. This CDR3 has 14 amino acids. Trimming removed 3 bases from V and 9 bases from J; junction bases left unmatched: 11. The CDR3 coding sequence is TGTGCCAGCAGTTTCGTAGCGGGCCCCTCTCGGCAGTACTTC. This sequence encodes CASSFVAGPSRQYF.

The chain combines TRBV28 with TRBJ2-7; D is uncertain. The CDR3 length is 12 residues. Germline loops: CDR1 MDHEN, CDR2 SYDVKM. With 10 bases removed from V and 0 bases from J, the gap between germline ends came to 10 bases. CDR3 in amino acids: CATGRNSYEQYF. The CDR3 DNA sequence: TGTGCCACCGGACGGAACTCCTACGAGCAGTACTTC.

This clonotype appeared many times. This chain uses TRBV7-9 with TRBJ2-2; D is perhaps TRBD1 (5 bases). The germline gives CDR1 SEHNR, CDR2 FQNEAQ (reference sequence). V was trimmed by 1 base and J by 3 bases, leaving 9 bases between them. This CDR3 has 15 residues. The CDR3 loop is CASSLGREYTGELFF. The DNA for the CDR3 is TGTGCCAGCAGCTTAGGCAGGGAATACACCGGGGAGCTGTTTTTT.

This clonotype occurred many times. This sequence joins TRBV4-2 and TRBJ2-2; D gene uncertain. V lost 1 base, J lost 1 base, and 10 bases lay in between. Per the germline V gene, CDR1 is LGHNA and CDR2 is YNFKEQ. CDR3 size: 16 residues. The CDR3 here is CASSQARRLNTGELFF. As DNA, the CDR3 is TGTGCCAGCAGCCAAGCTCGGCGACTGAACACCGGGGAGCTGTTTTTT.

This clonotype came up a few times. The chain links TRBV5-8 to TRBJ1-4; tentative D call: TRBD1 (5 bases). The CDR3 loop spans 16 amino acids. V was pared by 5 bases and J by 5 bases, with 19 bases between. Germline CDR1 reads SGHTS; CDR2 reads YDEGEE. The CDR3 DNA follows: TGTGCCAGCAGTTGGGGCGGAGACAGTTACAATGAAAAACTGTTTTTT. Its protein is CASSWGGDSYNEKLFF.

The chain links TRBV10-3 to TRBJ1-1; weak D call: TRBD1 (5 bases). Germline V gives CDR1 ENHRY, CDR2 SYGVKD. The CDR3 length is 16 residues. V lost 2 bases, J lost 1 base, and 14 bases lay in between. The CDR3 spells CAISELLQQGNTEAFF. The CDR3, as DNA: TGTGCCATCAGTGAGCTGCTCCAGCAGGGGAACACTGAAGCTTTCTTT.

This clonotype has a handful of counts. This chain links TRBV6-2 or TRBV6-3 with TRBJ2-7; no definite D call. The CDR3 runs 13 residues. Germline CDR1 and CDR2: MNHEY and SVGEGT. V gave up 6 bases and J gave up 0 bases, with 9 bases separating them. This CDR3 is CASRQDLSYEQYF. As DNA, the CDR3 is TGTGCCAGCAGACAAGATCTCTCCTACGAGCAGTACTTC.

This clonotype appeared many times. The rearrangement uses TRBV10-3 and TRBJ1-2; 8 positions match TRBD1. V was clipped by 3 bases and J by 5 bases; unmatched bases: 5. Looked up from germline, CDR1 is ENHRY and CDR2 is SYGVKD. CDR3 length: 14 residues. The CDR3 reads CAISDPGQAYGYTF. The CDR3 coding sequence is TGTGCCATCAGTGACCCGGGACAGGCTTATGGCTACACCTTC.

This chain connects TRBV5-1 to TRBJ2-7; D ambiguous. V lost 2 bases, J lost 6 bases, and 15 bases lay in between. This CDR3 has 14 amino acids. CDR1 SGHRS and CDR2 YFSETQ come from the germline V gene. CDR3 in amino acids: CASSLSQEPLEQYF. The CDR3 DNA is TGCGCCAGCAGCTTAAGCCAGGAACCACTCGAGCAGTACTTC.

This clonotype showed up many times. In nucleotides, the CDR3 is TGTGCCAGCAGTTTTCGACAGGCGCAAGAGACCCAGTACTTC. Its translation is CASSFRQAQETQYF. This rearrangement joins TRBV28 to TRBJ2-5; tentatively, D is TRBD1 (6 bases). The length of the CDR3 is 14 residues. Trimming left V 3 bases short and J 2 bases short, with 10 bases between. CDR1 and CDR2 from the germline V gene are MDHEN and SYDVKM.

This clonotype showed up many times. The genes are TRBV29-1 and TRBJ2-5, with 8 bases aligning to TRBD1. Trimming cost V 7 bases and J 1 base; bases outside gene matches: 2. This CDR3 is built from 12 residues. Germline V gene sequence: CDR1 SQVTM, CDR2 ANQGSEA. CDR3 region: CSGGQAQETQYF. In nucleotides, the CDR3 is TGCAGCGGGGGACAGGCCCAAGAGACCCAGTACTTC.

In its sample, this clonotype was seen many times. This chain joins TRBV12-3 or TRBV12-4 and TRBJ2-3; a possible D gene is TRBD2 (5 bases). Trimming cost V 3 bases and J 2 bases, with 9 bases left between them. This CDR3 is built from 14 residues. Here the CDR3 DNA reads TGTGCCAGCAGTTTGAAGAGGGCCACAGATACGCAGTATTTT. It yields the protein CASSLKRATDTQYF.

The CDR3 nucleotides are TGTGCCATCAGCCCACGGGAGCTTTATGGCTACACCTTC. Its translation: CAISPRELYGYTF. The V and J genes are TRBV10-3 and TRBJ1-2; unclear D gene. V was pared by 6 bases and J by 5 bases, with 13 bases between. The germline gives CDR1 ENHRY, CDR2 SYGVKD. The CDR3 contains 13 residues.

This clonotype was picked up a small number of times. The V gene is TRBV9, the J gene TRBJ2-6, with 10 bases matching TRBD1. The germline V gene encodes CDR1 SGDLS and CDR2 YYNGEE. The CDR3 loop spans 18 amino acids. J was trimmed by 0 bases and V by 3 bases; bases with no gene match: 6. The CDR3 nucleotides are TGTGCCAGCAGCGCCCCAGACAGGGGGCTCTCTGGGGCCAACGTCCTGACTTTC. Amino acids: CASSAPDRGLSGANVLTF.

The genes are TRBV7-9 and TRBJ2-1; D might be TRBD1 (6 bases). Trimming shortened V by 3 bases and J by 5 bases, and 11 bases separated the two germline ends. The CDR3 covers 14 residues. Germline CDR1 SEHNR, CDR2 FQNEAQ (reference sequence). CDR3 nucleotides: TGTGCCAGCAGCTTGGGGACACCGGACAATGAGCAGTTCTTC. Its translation: CASSLGTPDNEQFF.

The chain joins TRBV28 to TRBJ2-3; D may be TRBD1 (6 bases). CDR1 MDHEN and CDR2 SYDVKM come from the germline V gene. CDR3 length: 15 amino acids. The V gene lost 4 bases and the J gene lost 0 bases, with 11 bases spanning the gap. CDR3 bases: TGTGCCAGCAGTTCACAGGGTAGCAGCACAGATACGCAGTATTTT. The encoded protein is CASSSQGSSTDTQYF.

This clonotype came up a few times. The chain employs TRBV30 and TRBJ1-1, with a tentative D call TRBD1 (5 bases). The length of the CDR3 is 14 residues. The V end lost 5 bases, the J end lost 3 bases, and 16 bases lay between the germline ends. CDR1 and CDR2 from the germline V gene are GTSNPN and SVGIG (reference sequence). CDR3 in DNA: TGTGCCTGGGGCCAGGGTTTACTCGACACTGAAGCTTTCTTT. Translated: CAWGQGLLDTEAFF.

This clonotype has more than one count but fewer than ten. This chain links TRBV12-3 or TRBV12-4 with TRBJ1-4, with D unresolved. The V gene lost 3 bases and the J gene lost 14 bases, with 16 bases spanning the gap. The CDR3 totals 13 residues. Here the CDR3 reads CASSLGSGPGLFF. The CDR3 DNA sequence: TGTGCCAGCAGTTTGGGGAGTGGACCTGGGCTGTTTTTT.

At least ten counts were recorded for this clonotype. V is TRBV12-3 or TRBV12-4 and J is TRBJ1-3; D not certain. The V end lost 1 base, the J end lost 9 bases, and 4 bases lay between the germline ends. This CDR3 contains 11 residues. CDR3 in amino acids: CASSLGVTIYF. DNA for the CDR3: TGTGCCAGCAGTTTAGGTGTCACCATATATTTT.

This clonotype was seen only a few times. CDR3 residues: CASSQGRSSYNEQFF. CDR3 nucleotide sequence: TGCGCCAGCAGCCAAGGGCGGAGCTCCTACAATGAGCAGTTCTTC. V usage is TRBV4-1 and J usage is TRBJ2-1; no clear D gene. V gave up 1 base and J gave up 0 bases, with 7 bases separating them. CDR3 size: 15 residues. Germline assignment: CDR1 MGHRA and CDR2 YSYEKL.

This clonotype was counted ten times or more. Here the CDR3 DNA reads TGTGCCAGCAGTTATTTTAAGAATGAGCAGTTCTTC. Residues: CASSYFKNEQFF. The J gene is TRBJ2-1, the V gene TRBV6-6; no clear D. V lost 3 bases, J lost 7 bases, and 7 bases lay in between. CDR3 length: 12 residues. Germline assignment: CDR1 MNHNY and CDR2 SVGAGI (reference sequence).

This clonotype was detected many times. This rearrangement joins TRBV6-5 to TRBJ1-1, with D unresolved. The germline gives CDR1 MNHEY, CDR2 SVGAGI. V shed 6 bases and J shed 0 bases, with 11 bases lying between them. The CDR3 has 14 amino acids. The CDR3 sequence is CASRQRHLNTEAFF. The CDR3 DNA reads as TGTGCCAGCAGGCAGAGACACCTGAACACTGAAGCTTTCTTT.

A few counts support this clonotype. V gene TRBV20-1 combines with J gene TRBJ1-1; 8 nucleotides match TRBD1. The CDR3 runs 13 residues. Trimming removed 6 bases from V and 2 bases from J; junction bases left unmatched: 5. CDR1 is DFQATT and CDR2 is SNEGSKA in the germline V gene (reference sequence). CDR3 loop: CSATGGSNTEAFF. CDR3 nucleotides: TGCAGTGCCACAGGGGGGAGCAACACTGAAGCTTTCTTT.

The gene calls are TRBV5-1 and TRBJ2-3; D not certain. Germline V gene lookup returns CDR1 SGHRS and CDR2 YFSETQ. The CDR3 sequence is 14 residues long. V was trimmed by 2 bases and J by 7 bases, leaving 14 bases between them. The CDR3 bases are TGCGCCAGCAGCTTTGGAGCAGAGTCCTATACGCAGTATTTT. As protein: CASSFGAESYTQYF. The full variable domain, its missing parts supplied by reference TRBV5-1 and TRBJ2-3, is KAGVTQTPRYLIKTRGQQVTLSCSPISGHRSVSWYQQTPGQGLQFLFEYFSETQRNKGNFPGRFSGRQFSNSRSEMNVSTLELGDSALYLCASSFGAESYTQYFGPGTRLTVL.

This clonotype was detected ten times or more. The CDR3 region has the DNA TGCAGCGTCACTCAGGGGGCTGTGGAGCTGTTTTTT. Protein sequence: CSVTQGAVELFF. The V gene is TRBV29-1, the J gene TRBJ2-2; TRBD1 agrees at 8 bases. The J segment lost 10 bases and the V segment lost 6 bases, leaving 7 bases of the junction unmatched. The CDR3 contains 12 residues. Germline-derived CDR1 and CDR2 are SQVTM and ANQGSEA.